This passage covers 7 T cell receptor beta chains from one sample sequenced in a study of T cells in Graves' hyperthyroidism and ophthalmopathy (dated by TCRdb to between 2018 and 2021). Receptor amplification or capture employed multiplex PCR. TCRdb names Illumina HiSeq 2000 as the instrument used. The TCR beta CDR3 regions were amplified from RNA transcripts. The first round of RT-PCR for the TCR CDR3 was performed with the HTBI primer set and the Qiagen OneStep RT-PCR kit. Starting from the raw public reads, TCRdb applied fastp trimming at Q25, assembled clones with MiXCR and retained in-frame beta chains. Identical CDR3 protein sequences are pooled into one entry, listed with their most common genes and DNA. Here the sample has about 520,000 distinct CDR3 sequences; about 24% occur a single time. The top ten hold about 11% of the sample. Sequencing was done on a sample of blood. The origin of the receptors is a woman in her thirties with Graves' ophthalmopathy.

This clonotype has ten or more counts. J is TRBJ2-7 and V is TRBV2, with D possibly matching TRBD1 (5 bases). V gave up 8 bases and J gave up 9 bases, with 17 bases separating them. Germline values: CDR1 SNHLY, CDR2 FYNNEI. The CDR3 sequence is 12 residues long. In DNA form, the CDR3 reads TGTGCCAGCGCCGACGCAACAGGTGTGCAGTACTTC. The encoded protein is CASADATGVQYF. Full variable domain (outside the CDR3, taken from reference TRBV2 and TRBJ2-7): EPEVTQTPSHQVTQMGQEVILRCVPISNHLYFYWYRQILGQKVEFLVSFYNNEISEKSEIFDDQFSVERPDGSNFTLKIRSTKLEDSAMYFCASADATGVQYFGPGTRLTVT.

This clonotype showed up just a few times. The chain employs TRBV12-3 or TRBV12-4 and TRBJ1-1; the D is unclear. Trimming pared 7 bases from V and 8 bases from J, leaving 14 bases between. This CDR3 has 12 amino acids. The CDR3 spells CASTPGPSEAFF. CDR3 coding DNA: TGTGCCAGCACCCCAGGACCCTCAGAAGCTTTCTTT.

The rearrangement uses TRBV6-2 or TRBV6-3 and TRBJ1-2, with unresolved D. Between the trimmed V and J ends, which lost 4 bases and 7 bases, there was a span of 13 bases. The germline V gene has CDR1 MNHEY and CDR2 SVGEGT. The CDR3 length is 13 residues. The CDR3 protein is CASSWSAGGGYTF. DNA for the CDR3: TGTGCCAGCAGTTGGTCGGCGGGAGGTGGCTACACCTTC.

This clonotype was picked up many times. The chain is built from TRBV11-3 and TRBJ2-2, with a possible D match to TRBD1 (5 bases). V lost 1 base, J lost 4 bases, and 10 bases lay in between. The germline gives CDR1 SGHNT, CDR2 YENEEA. The CDR3 length is 15 residues. The CDR3 nucleotides read TGTGCCAGCAGCTTAGGGGGCGCAGGCACCGGGGAGCTGTTTTTT. As protein: CASSLGGAGTGELFF.

This chain connects TRBV11-2 to TRBJ2-7; D is ambiguous. The CDR3 runs to 15 residues. From germline, CDR1 is SGHAT and CDR2 FQNNGV. V lost 2 bases and J 2 bases, leaving 13 bases between the germline ends. CDR3: CASSLRARDTYEQYF. The CDR3 bases are TGTGCCAGCAGCTTAAGGGCTAGGGATACCTACGAGCAGTACTTC.

This chain joins TRBV14 and TRBJ2-7; D remains ambiguous. Trimming removed 0 bases from V and 2 bases from J, with 14 bases in between. The CDR3 is 16 residues long. CDR1 and CDR2 from the germline V gene are SGHDN and FVKESK. The CDR3 DNA is TGTGCCAGCAGCCAAGATCGGAGCCTCTACCCCTACGAGCAGTACTTC. It specifies CASSQDRSLYPYEQYF.

In this sample, this clonotype turned up a few times. The V and J genes are TRBV7-3 and TRBJ2-7, with a weak D call TRBD2 (6 bases). Germline lookup yields CDR1 SGHTA and CDR2 FQGTGA. V was pared by 0 bases and J by 7 bases, with 16 bases between. This CDR3 region has 15 residues. Written as DNA, the CDR3 is TGTGCCAGCAGCTTAACGGCTAGCCCTGCGGGGGAGCAGTACTTC. This translates into CASSLTASPAGEQYF. Full variable domain (remainder filled in from reference TRBV7-3 and TRBJ2-7): GAGVSQTPSNKVTEKGKYVELRCDPISGHTALYWYRQSLGQGPEFLIYFQGTGAADDSGLPNDRFFAVRPEGSVSTLKIQRTERGDSAVYLCASSLTASPAGEQYFGPGTRLTVT.